The 15 T cell receptor beta chains in this list originate from one sample, sequenced in a study of CD8 T cells in ankylosing spondylitis. Each CDR3 protein gets one entry after TCRdb re-called the 5' RACE reads with MiXCR. This repertoire shows more than 150,000 distinct CDR3 sequences, roughly 13% found once; its top ten account for more than 15%. The sequencing sample was made of blood, either unsorted or a sorted T cell fraction (not recorded which). These receptors were taken from a male donor with ankylosing spondylitis or in good health (not recorded which).

This clonotype was seen a few times. V gene TRBV10-3 combines with J gene TRBJ2-7; D is perhaps TRBD2 (6 bases). The CDR3 is made up of 15 amino acids. The V gene lost 2 bases and the J gene lost 4 bases, with 15 bases spanning the gap. Germline lookup yields CDR1 ENHRY and CDR2 SYGVKD. The CDR3 here is CAISETSPAPYEQYF. The CDR3 nucleotides read TGTGCCATCAGTGAGACTAGCCCTGCCCCGTACGAGCAGTACTTC.

At least ten counts were recorded for this clonotype. The chain carries TRBV12-3 or TRBV12-4 and TRBJ1-5; tentative D call: TRBD1 (5 bases). Deletions cut 5 bases from V and 5 bases from J, with 13 bases between. The CDR3 is 14 amino acids. CDR3 in amino acids: CASSLPGGDQPQHF. The DNA of the CDR3 is TGTGCCAGCAGTCTTCCCGGGGGTGATCAGCCCCAGCATTTT.

The chain joins TRBV13 to TRBJ2-7; 8 nucleotides match TRBD2. Germline V gene data show CDR1 as PRHDT and CDR2 as FYEKMQ (reference sequence). CDR3 length: 14 amino acids. With V trimmed by 5 bases and J by 5 bases, 8 bases remained unmatched. The DNA of the CDR3 is TGTGCCAGCAGCCTGAGCGGGAGATTCGACGAGCAGTACTTC. Its translation: CASSLSGRFDEQYF.

This clonotype was seen a few times. The chain couples TRBV7-9 to TRBJ1-2; no clear D. The CDR3 runs 14 residues. The germline CDR1 and CDR2 sequences are SEHNR and FQNEAQ (reference sequence). The germline V and J ends were trimmed by 1 base and 4 bases, with 10 bases remaining between them. CDR3 in amino acids: CASSLVVSRYGYTF. In nucleotides, the CDR3 is TGTGCCAGCAGCTTAGTTGTCAGTCGCTATGGCTACACCTTC.

This clonotype has at least ten counts. The rearrangement uses TRBV6-1 and TRBJ1-5, with D unclear. This CDR3 has 12 amino acids. Germline V gives CDR1 MNHNS, CDR2 SASEGT. V was pared by 8 bases and J by 5 bases, with 10 bases between. Here the CDR3 DNA reads TGTGCCAGCTTCGGGTCCGATCAGCCCCAGCATTTT. Translating gives CASFGSDQPQHF.

The chain couples TRBV7-2 to TRBJ1-2; D gene uncertain. Germline V gene sequence: CDR1 SGHTA, CDR2 FQGNSA. V lost 4 bases and J lost 4, with 16 bases in between. The CDR3 totals 15 residues. CDR3 amino acids: CASSSPEEGLYGYTF. In nucleotides, the CDR3 is TGTGCCAGCAGCTCCCCTGAGGAGGGCCTCTATGGCTACACCTTC.

This rearrangement joins TRBV5-8 to TRBJ2-5; 8 bases align to TRBD1. Germline-derived CDR1 and CDR2 are SGHTS and YDEGEE. This CDR3 contains 15 residues. With V trimmed by 0 bases and J by 5 bases, 6 bases remained unmatched. CDR3 sequence reads: CASSLGQGAGETQYF. DNA for the CDR3: TGTGCCAGCAGCTTGGGGCAGGGGGCCGGGGAGACCCAGTACTTC.

V and J are TRBV7-2 and TRBJ2-7; 7 nucleotides agree with TRBD2. The CDR3 is 15 residues long. The V and J ends lost 4 bases and 0 bases, in that order; junction bases with no gene match: 6. Germline lookup yields CDR1 SGHTA and CDR2 FQGNSA. The CDR3 nucleotides are TGTGCCAGCAGCTGGGGGGGGGGAGTCTCCTACGAGCAGTACTTC. Protein sequence: CASSWGGGVSYEQYF.

This clonotype was found many times. CDR3 nucleotide sequence: TGTGCCAGCAGCCGCCAAGATACGCAGTATTTT. Its translation: CASSRQDTQYF. The V gene is TRBV3-1, the J gene TRBJ2-3; D unresolved. This CDR3 is built from 11 residues. Germline lookup yields CDR1 LGHDT and CDR2 YNNKEL (reference sequence). V was pared by 4 bases and J by 5 bases, with 4 bases between.

The table lists this clonotype with a few counts. The chain couples TRBV6-5 to TRBJ2-7; tentatively, D is TRBD1 or TRBD2 (5 bases each). This CDR3 region has 17 residues. Deletions cut 0 bases from V and 1 base from J, with 16 bases between. Germline loops: CDR1 MNHEY, CDR2 SVGAGI. The CDR3 sequence is CASSYSSGDEGSYEQYF. As DNA, the CDR3 is TGTGCCAGCAGTTACTCGTCCGGGGACGAGGGGTCCTACGAGCAGTACTTC.

The genes are TRBV14 and TRBJ2-1; no firm D call. Germline-derived CDR1 and CDR2 are SGHDN and FVKESK. With 4 bases removed from V and 6 bases from J, the gap between germline ends came to 16 bases. The length of the CDR3 is 15 residues. The CDR3 region has the DNA TGTGCCAGCAGCCGCTTAGAGGATCTCCTCAATGAGCAGTTCTTC. It encodes CASSRLEDLLNEQFF.

Only a few counts were recorded for this clonotype. This chain joins TRBV27 and TRBJ2-7; 15 bases are a match to TRBD2. This CDR3 is 19 amino acids long. Germline trimming cut 5 bases from V and 7 bases from J; bases unmatched to any gene: 18. Germline CDR1 MNHEY, CDR2 SMNVEV (reference sequence). This CDR3 reads CASSPGLAGGPVSSGEQYF. The CDR3 DNA follows: TGTGCCAGCAGTCCAGGACTAGCGGGAGGGCCGGTTTCTTCGGGGGAGCAGTACTTC.

This sequence joins TRBV30 and TRBJ2-2, with D unclear. The CDR3 has 12 amino acids. Germline CDR1 is GTSNPN and CDR2 is SVGIG (reference sequence). V was cut by 0 bases and J by 6 bases, with 5 bases left in between. CDR3: CAWSVRSGELFF. The CDR3 region has the DNA TGTGCCTGGAGTGTTAGATCCGGGGAGCTGTTTTTT.

This clonotype was seen ten or more times. J is TRBJ1-4 and V is TRBV5-1; tentative D call: TRBD1 (5 bases). The CDR3 runs to 16 residues. The germline gives CDR1 SGHRS, CDR2 YFSETQ. With 4 bases removed from V and 0 bases from J, the gap between germline ends came to 13 bases. The CDR3 DNA reads as TGCGCCAGCAGCCAAGGGACGGCTACAACTAATGAAAAACTGTTTTTT. Its translation: CASSQGTATTNEKLFF.

This clonotype was seen only a few times. The rearrangement links TRBV20-1 to TRBJ2-7, with D possibly matching TRBD2 (5 bases). V was pared by 5 bases and J by 0 bases, with 11 bases between. The CDR3 contains 13 residues. CDR1 is DFQATT and CDR2 is SNEGSKA in the germline V gene (reference sequence). The CDR3 region has the DNA TGCAGTGCTTCCCCGGGGAGCTCCTACGAGCAGTACTTC. Its protein product is CSASPGSSYEQYF.